This TCR beta chain is from a study of patients and donors after allogeneic stem cell transplantation. TCRdb used MiXCR to reprocess the RT-PCR reads, holding one entry per CDR3 protein. The repertoire holds about a million distinct CDR3 sequences, more than 15% seen once, with roughly 6% in the top ten. Sample: blood, either unsorted or a sorted T cell fraction (not recorded which). The clonotype originates from a human donor who was either an allogeneic HSCT recipient or a stem cell or donor lymphocyte infusion donor (not recorded which). It is not recorded whose cells these are; they may come from a transplant donor.

The DNA for the CDR3 is TGTGCCAGCAGCTTAGTGGTCAGCAAAGACTATGGCTACACCTTC. Its protein is CASSLVVSKDYGYTF. This chain uses TRBV7-2 with TRBJ1-2; unclear D gene. With 1 base removed from V and 3 bases from J, the gap between germline ends came to 12 bases. There are 15 residues in the CDR3. Per germline, CDR1 SGHTA and CDR2 FQGNSA.